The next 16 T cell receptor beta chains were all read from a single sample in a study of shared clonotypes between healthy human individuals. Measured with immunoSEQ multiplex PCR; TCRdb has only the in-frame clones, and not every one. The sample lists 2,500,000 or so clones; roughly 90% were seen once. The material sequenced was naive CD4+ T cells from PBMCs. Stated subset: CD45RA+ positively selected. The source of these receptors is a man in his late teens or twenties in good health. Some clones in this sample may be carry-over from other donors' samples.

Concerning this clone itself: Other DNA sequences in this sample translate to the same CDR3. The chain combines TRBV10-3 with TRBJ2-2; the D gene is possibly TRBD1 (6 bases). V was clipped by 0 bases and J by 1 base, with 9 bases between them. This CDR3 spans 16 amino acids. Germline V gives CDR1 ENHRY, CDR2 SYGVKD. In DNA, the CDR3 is TGTGCCATCAGTGAGTCAGGACAGAGGAACACCGGGGAGCTGTTTTTT. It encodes CAISESGQRNTGELFF.

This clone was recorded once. CDR3 loop: CASSQDRRDSYEQYF. In nucleotides, the CDR3 is TGTGCCAGCAGCCAAGATAGGAGGGACAGCTACGAGCAGTACTTC. The chain has TRBV4-2 and TRBJ2-7; possibly TRBD1 for D (7 bases). Germline assignment: CDR1 LGHNA and CDR2 YNFKEQ. CDR3 length: 15 amino acids. V dropped 0 bases and J dropped 3 bases, with 12 bases sitting between them.

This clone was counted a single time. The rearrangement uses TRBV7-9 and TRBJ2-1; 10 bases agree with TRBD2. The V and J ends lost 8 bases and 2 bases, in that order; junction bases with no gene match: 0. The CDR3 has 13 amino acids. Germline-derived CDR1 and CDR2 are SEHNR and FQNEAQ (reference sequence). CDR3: CASLAGAYNEQFF. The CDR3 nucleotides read TGTGCCAGCCTAGCGGGAGCCTACAATGAGCAGTTCTTC.

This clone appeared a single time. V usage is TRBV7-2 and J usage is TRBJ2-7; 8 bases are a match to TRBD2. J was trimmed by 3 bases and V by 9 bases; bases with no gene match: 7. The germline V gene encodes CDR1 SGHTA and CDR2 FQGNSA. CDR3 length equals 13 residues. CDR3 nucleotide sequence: TGTGCCAGGGCCGGACTAGCTTACTACGAGCAGTACTTC. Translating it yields CARAGLAYYEQYF.

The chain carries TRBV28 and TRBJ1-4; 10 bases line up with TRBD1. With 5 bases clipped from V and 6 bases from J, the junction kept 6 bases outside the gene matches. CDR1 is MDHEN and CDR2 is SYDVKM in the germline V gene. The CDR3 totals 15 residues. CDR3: CASSPDRGLHEKLFF. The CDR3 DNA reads TGTGCCAGCAGTCCCGACAGGGGGCTGCATGAAAAACTGTTTTTT.

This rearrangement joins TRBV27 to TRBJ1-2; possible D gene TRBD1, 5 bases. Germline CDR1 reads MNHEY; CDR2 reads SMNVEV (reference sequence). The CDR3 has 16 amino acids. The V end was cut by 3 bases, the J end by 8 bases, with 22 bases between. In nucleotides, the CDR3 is TGTGCCAGCAGTTTTCGGTGGGACCCCAGGCCGGGGGGCTACACCTTC. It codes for CASSFRWDPRPGGYTF.

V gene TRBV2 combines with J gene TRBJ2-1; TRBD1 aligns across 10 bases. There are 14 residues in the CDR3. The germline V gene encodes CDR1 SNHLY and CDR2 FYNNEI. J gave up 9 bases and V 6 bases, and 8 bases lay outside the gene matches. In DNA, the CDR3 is TGTGCCAGCAGCCTGACAGGGGGCGAAGGTGAGCAGTTCTTC. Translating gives CASSLTGGEGEQFF. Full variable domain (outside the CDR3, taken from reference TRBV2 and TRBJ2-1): EPEVTQTPSHQVTQMGQEVILRCVPISNHLYFYWYRQILGQKVEFLVSFYNNEISEKSEIFDDQFSVERPDGSNFTLKIRSTKLEDSAMYFCASSLTGGEGEQFFGPGTRLTVL.

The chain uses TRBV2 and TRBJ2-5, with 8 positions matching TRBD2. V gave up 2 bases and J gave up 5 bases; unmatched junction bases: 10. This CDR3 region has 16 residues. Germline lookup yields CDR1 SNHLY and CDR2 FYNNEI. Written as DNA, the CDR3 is TGTGCCAGCAGTGAATTCCCGGGACTAGTTCGTGAGACCCAGTACTTC. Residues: CASSEFPGLVRETQYF.

The CDR3 coding sequence is TGTGCCAGCAGTTGGGGGGCGTCATTGGACTATGGCTACACCTTC. Residues: CASSWGASLDYGYTF. The chain combines TRBV27 with TRBJ1-2; a possible D gene is TRBD1 (6 bases). Germline V CDR1 and CDR2: MNHEY, SMNVEV (reference sequence). Trimming stripped 4 bases from V and 3 bases from J, with 15 bases between. This CDR3 is 15 amino acids long.

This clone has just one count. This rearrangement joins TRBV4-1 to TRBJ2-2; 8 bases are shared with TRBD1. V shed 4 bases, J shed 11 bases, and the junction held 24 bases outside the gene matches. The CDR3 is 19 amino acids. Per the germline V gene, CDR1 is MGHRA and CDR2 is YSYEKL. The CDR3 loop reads CASSPQAPLPDRATAELFF. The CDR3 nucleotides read TGCGCCAGCAGCCCCCAAGCCCCCCTACCGGACAGGGCCACCGCAGAGCTGTTTTTT.

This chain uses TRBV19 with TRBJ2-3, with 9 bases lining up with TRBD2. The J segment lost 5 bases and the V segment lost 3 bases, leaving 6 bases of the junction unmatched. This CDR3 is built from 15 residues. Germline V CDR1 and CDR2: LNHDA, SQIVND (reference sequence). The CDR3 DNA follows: TGTGCCAGTAGTATTGCGGGAGGGCAGGGAGATACGCAGTATTTT. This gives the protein CASSIAGGQGDTQYF.

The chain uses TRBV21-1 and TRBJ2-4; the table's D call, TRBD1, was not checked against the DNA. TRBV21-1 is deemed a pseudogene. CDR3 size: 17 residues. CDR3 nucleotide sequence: TGTGCCAGCAGTGAGACAGGGCCGGGGGAAGCCAAAAACATTCAGTACTTC. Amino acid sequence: CASSETGPGEAKNIQYF.

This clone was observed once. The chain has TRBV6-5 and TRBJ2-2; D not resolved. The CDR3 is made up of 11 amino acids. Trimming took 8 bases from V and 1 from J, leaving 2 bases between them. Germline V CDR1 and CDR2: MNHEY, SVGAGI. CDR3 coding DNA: TGTGCCAGCGGGAACACCGGGGAGCTGTTTTTT. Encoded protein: CASGNTGELFF.

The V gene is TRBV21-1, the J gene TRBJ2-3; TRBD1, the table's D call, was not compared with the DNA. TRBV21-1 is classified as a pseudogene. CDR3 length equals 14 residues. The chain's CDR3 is CARMGHYGTDTQYF. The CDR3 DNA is TGTGCCAGGATGGGACACTACGGAACAGATACGCAGTATTTT.

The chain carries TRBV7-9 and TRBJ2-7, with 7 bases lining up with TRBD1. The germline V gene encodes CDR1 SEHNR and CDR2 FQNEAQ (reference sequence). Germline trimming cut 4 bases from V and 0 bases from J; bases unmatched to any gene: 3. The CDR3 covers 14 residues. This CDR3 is CASSSTGNSYEQYF. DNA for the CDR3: TGTGCCAGCAGCTCGACAGGGAACTCCTACGAGCAGTACTTC. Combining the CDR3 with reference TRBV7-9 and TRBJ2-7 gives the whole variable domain DTGVSQNPRHKITKRGQNVTFRCDPISEHNRLYWYRQTLGQGPEFLTYFQNEAQLEKSRLLSDRFSAERPKGSFSTLEIQRTEQGDSAMYLCASSSTGNSYEQYFGPGTRLTVT.

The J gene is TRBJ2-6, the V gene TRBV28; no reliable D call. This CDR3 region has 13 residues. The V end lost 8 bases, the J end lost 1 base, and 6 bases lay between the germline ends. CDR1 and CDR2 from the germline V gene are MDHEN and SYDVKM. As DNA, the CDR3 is TGTGCCAGCTCGAAATCTGGGGCCAACGTCCTGACTTTC. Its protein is CASSKSGANVLTF.